Shown below are 19 T cell receptor beta chains from a single sample sequenced in a study of vaccination effects on CD4 cells after COVID-19. The protocol was immunoSEQ multiplex PCR, while the TCRdb copy is restricted to in-frame clones and leaves out a portion. This sample has 78,000 or so clones, with around 76% found just once. The antigens for these receptors are not known. CD4+ T cells specific for antigen were expanded with viral peptide pools by the ViraFEST assay before sequencing. Around day 10 of culture, CD4+ T cells were separated out. Negative nucleocapsid antibody tests before and after vaccination confirmed no previous SARS-CoV-2 infection. This specimen consisted of CD4+ T cells from PBMCs cultured with SARS-CoV-2 spike peptides, obtained before COVID-19 vaccination. Receptors originate from a human donor who received a COVID-19 vaccine.

The chain uses TRBV7-2 and TRBJ2-6, with a tentative D call TRBD2 (6 bases). The CDR3 runs to 15 residues. CDR1 SGHTA and CDR2 FQGNSA come from the germline V gene. V lost 1 base and J lost 2, with 6 bases in between. The CDR3 DNA sequence: TGTGCCAGCAGCTTAGGCGGGACTGGGGCCAACGTCCTGACTTTC. Protein product: CASSLGGTGANVLTF.

This clone occurred a few times. V is TRBV2 and J is TRBJ1-5; 7 bases are a match to TRBD1. Trimming removed 4 bases from V and 5 bases from J; junction bases left unmatched: 8. Germline lookup yields CDR1 SNHLY and CDR2 FYNNEI. The CDR3 has 15 amino acids. The CDR3 region is CASSGRGQTHQPQHF. CDR3 DNA sequence: TGTGCCAGCAGTGGTCGGGGACAGACCCATCAGCCCCAGCATTTT. The full variable domain, completed using reference TRBV2 and TRBJ1-5, is EPEVTQTPSHQVTQMGQEVILRCVPISNHLYFYWYRQILGQKVEFLVSFYNNEISEKSEIFDDQFSVERPDGSNFTLKIRSTKLEDSAMYFCASSGRGQTHQPQHFGDGTRLSIL.

This chain connects TRBV25-1 to TRBJ2-3; 9 bases are a match to TRBD1. CDR1 is MGHDK and CDR2 is SYGVNS in the germline V gene. This CDR3 contains 14 residues. V lost 2 bases, J lost 7 bases, and 4 bases stayed unmatched. The CDR3 spells CASSERTGVNTQYF. In DNA, the CDR3 is TGTGCCAGCAGTGAAAGGACAGGGGTTAATACGCAGTATTTT.

This clone showed up just a few times. The V gene is TRBV5-1, the J gene TRBJ1-1; tentative D call: TRBD1 (5 bases). CDR3 length equals 17 residues. Between the trimmed V and J ends, which lost 0 bases and 1 base, there was a span of 16 bases. From germline, CDR1 is SGHRS and CDR2 YFSETQ. This CDR3 is CASSLGPGTGENTEAFF. The CDR3 nucleotides read TGCGCCAGCAGCTTGGGCCCCGGGACGGGAGAGAACACTGAAGCTTTCTTT.

This clone was counted a single time. The rearrangement links TRBV3-1 (or the pseudogene TRBV3-2) to TRBJ2-1; D not resolved. This CDR3 spans 15 amino acids. The germline V gene has CDR1 LGHDT and CDR2 YNNKEL (reference sequence). Trimming removed 0 bases at V and 12 bases at J, with 18 bases between. The CDR3 reads CASSQDRLERPGQFF. Written as DNA, the CDR3 is TGTGCCAGCAGCCAAGATCGACTGGAGCGACCTGGGCAGTTCTTC.

The J gene is TRBJ2-1, the V gene TRBV30; TRBD2 matches at 9 bases. Germline V gene lookup returns CDR1 GTSNPN and CDR2 SVGIG (reference sequence). The length of the CDR3 is 14 residues. Germline trimming cut 2 bases from V and 10 bases from J; bases unmatched to any gene: 9. CDR3 sequence reads: CAWSWGLARGEQFF. The DNA of the CDR3 is TGTGCCTGGAGTTGGGGACTAGCCAGGGGCGAGCAGTTCTTC.

The V gene is TRBV5-1, the J gene TRBJ1-2; 11 nucleotides line up with TRBD1. J gave up 3 bases and V 3 bases, and 4 bases lay outside the gene matches. The CDR3 has 15 amino acids. CDR1 is SGHRS, CDR2 YFSETQ, per germline. The CDR3 protein is CASSSGQGAYYGYTF. The CDR3 DNA sequence: TGCGCCAGCAGCTCCGGACAGGGGGCGTACTATGGCTACACCTTC.

This rearrangement joins TRBV30 to TRBJ1-5, with D tentatively TRBD1 (5 bases). The germline gives CDR1 GTSNPN, CDR2 SVGIG (reference sequence). This CDR3 has 13 residues. Trimming cost V 1 base and J 7 bases, with 11 bases left between them. CDR3 sequence: CAWSEQGRQPQHF. DNA of the CDR3: TGTGCCTGGAGTGAGCAGGGAAGGCAGCCCCAGCATTTT.

The chain couples TRBV5-8 to TRBJ2-3, with D possibly being TRBD2 (7 bases). The CDR3 covers 16 residues. V was pared by 1 base and J by 2 bases, with 14 bases between. The V gene's germline CDR1 is SGHTS and CDR2 YDEGEE. CDR3 region: CASSLYRAGVTDTQYF. The CDR3 DNA sequence: TGTGCCAGCAGCTTGTACAGGGCGGGAGTCACAGATACGCAGTATTTT.

The count of this clone is one. This rearrangement joins TRBV5-1 to TRBJ2-1, with D uncertain. The V end lost 1 base, the J end lost 9 bases, and 8 bases lay between the germline ends. This CDR3 contains 12 residues. Germline V lookup: CDR1 SGHRS, CDR2 YFSETQ. The CDR3 DNA reads as TGCGCCAGCAGCTTGTATGGTGTTGAGCAGTTCTTC. Protein product: CASSLYGVEQFF.

V and J are TRBV21-1 and TRBJ1-1; the D segment call TRBD1 is taken from the table without a DNA check. TRBV21-1 is a pseudogene locus. This CDR3 contains 13 residues. The CDR3 DNA reads as TGTGCCAGCATTATAACAGGGGGCACTGAAGCTTTCTTT. Its protein is CASIITGGTEAFF.

This chain uses TRBV5-1 with TRBJ2-3; D perhaps matches TRBD2 (5 bases). CDR1 is SGHRS and CDR2 is YFSETQ in the germline V gene. The CDR3 consists of 14 residues. The ends were cut back, 1 base at V and 0 bases at J, with 6 bases in the middle. As DNA, the CDR3 is TGCGCCAGCAGCTTGCCGGGGAGCACAGATACGCAGTATTTT. Translated, it gives CASSLPGSTDTQYF.

The V and J genes are TRBV6-6 and TRBJ2-7; 7 positions agree with TRBD2. J lost 1 base, V lost 6 bases, and 9 bases had no gene match. Germline V gives CDR1 MNHNY, CDR2 SVGAGI (reference sequence). There are 15 residues in the CDR3. CDR3 sequence reads: CASRGSGTTSYEQYV. In DNA form, the CDR3 reads TGTGCCAGCAGAGGCTCCGGGACTACATCCTACGAGCAGTACGTC.

The chain employs TRBV13 and TRBJ2-5, with TRBD2 matching over 9 bases. CDR3 length equals 17 residues. With V trimmed by 0 bases and J by 4 bases, 9 bases remained unmatched. The germline V gene has CDR1 PRHDT and CDR2 FYEKMQ (reference sequence). The CDR3 sequence is CASSLGLAGGLGETQYF. CDR3 DNA: TGTGCCAGCAGCTTAGGACTAGCGGGTGGCCTGGGAGAGACCCAGTACTTC.

The chain is built from TRBV30 and TRBJ2-5; D is perhaps TRBD1 (6 bases). CDR3 length: 15 residues. Germline V lookup: CDR1 GTSNPN, CDR2 SVGIG (reference sequence). The V end lost 5 bases, the J end lost 0 bases, and 16 bases lay between the germline ends. The CDR3 DNA is TGTGCCTGGGGGAATCGACAGGACTACCAAGAGACCCAGTACTTC. This sequence encodes CAWGNRQDYQETQYF.

The chain combines TRBV7-2 with TRBJ1-3; D is unresolved. Germline lookup yields CDR1 SGHTA and CDR2 FQGNSA. This CDR3 has 16 residues. The V and J ends lost 6 bases and 0 bases respectively, with 15 bases between them. DNA for the CDR3: TGTGCCAGCAGTCGCGACACATCTCGCTCTGGAAACACCATATATTTT. Protein: CASSRDTSRSGNTIYF.

The rearrangement uses TRBV7-3 and TRBJ2-3, with 7 positions matching TRBD2. The ends lost 5 bases at V and 2 bases at J; junction bases unmatched: 4. Germline V CDR1 and CDR2: SGHTA, FQGTGA. The CDR3 totals 14 residues. The DNA of the CDR3 is TGTGCCAGCAGCCGAAGCGGGACCACAGATACGCAGTATTTT. Protein product: CASSRSGTTDTQYF.

The chain carries TRBV5-1 and TRBJ2-5; D gene ambiguous. This CDR3 has 16 residues. CDR1 is SGHRS and CDR2 is YFSETQ in the germline V gene. Trimming shortened V by 0 bases and J by 1 base, and 13 bases separated the two germline ends. CDR3 region: CASSLALGPTQETQYF. CDR3 in DNA: TGCGCCAGCAGCTTGGCCCTGGGCCCTACCCAAGAGACCCAGTACTTC.

The J gene is TRBJ2-5, the V gene TRBV18; the match to TRBD1 covers 8 bases. Losses at the gene ends were 0 bases for V and 1 base for J; bases not matched to a gene: 7. In germline, CDR1 is KGHSH, CDR2 LQKENI. The CDR3 is 17 amino acids. DNA for the CDR3: TGTGCCAGCTCACCACCGTCCGGACAGGGCCCCCAAGAGACCCAGTACTTC. Translating it yields CASSPPSGQGPQETQYF.